This T cell receptor beta chain was found in a study of cytomegalovirus exposure and HLA in healthy donors. Study-wide results and limits: Many donors shared some public TCRs, even though most TCR sequences were rare. Later on, an analysis tied under 20,000 TCR beta sequences to HLA alleles at 0.05 false discovery rate.

The V end was cut by 6 bases, the J end by 4 bases, with 16 bases between. The V gene's germline CDR1 is MDHEN and CDR2 SYDVKM. The CDR3 totals 14 residues. Turning to this clone: Its specificity is not known.

PCR involved 60 Vbeta and 13 Jbeta primers. Method: immunoSEQ multiplex PCR; TCRdb's copy keeps in-frame clones and lacks some. This listing includes 40,000 to 50,000 clones. The V call is TRBV28, the J call TRBJ2-7; tentatively, D is TRBD1 (6 bases). Specimen: PBMCs. This clonotype originated in a woman aged 40-49 years in good health and CMV-seronegative. CDR3 region: CASSSGQLKYEQYF. CDR3 in DNA: TGTGCCAGCAGCTCTGGACAGCTAAAGTACGAGCAGTACTTC.